The text below deals with one TCR beta chain. Its antigen is not known. Data came from immunoSEQ multiplex PCR; TCRdb stores just in-frame clones and leaves some out. This sample has about 130,000 clones, with roughly 86% found just once. These data come from a study of T cell responses to AZD1222 COVID-19 vaccine. Broader study findings: The donor cohort was predominantly white British with a female majority, and clonal diversity may have been underestimated. As reported, nearly half of all spike-specific TCRs target variant regions that are unmutated.

The J segment lost 8 bases and the V segment lost 0 bases, leaving 4 bases of the junction unmatched. The CDR3 runs to 14 residues. Germline V lookup: CDR1 LGHNA, CDR2 YSLEER. This clonotype was obtained from an adult in good health. The sample consisted of peripheral blood, taken on day 0 of AZD1222 vaccination. The genes are TRBV4-3 and TRBJ1-2, with TRBD1 matching 9 bases. The CDR3 bases are TGCGCCAGCAGCCAAGAGACAGGGGGAAACGGCTACACCTTC. It yields the protein CASSQETGGNGYTF.